This is a list of T cell receptor beta chains from one sample in a study of T-cell reconstitution after alpha-beta-depleted transplantation in children. TCRdb processed the PCR reads anew with MiXCR; each CDR3 protein has one entry. The table records about 58,000 distinct CDR3 sequences, approximately 46% of them present only once. The input for sequencing was PBMCs, mostly from graft donor cells, taken 360 days after TCRalphabeta/CD19-depleted stem cell transplant. These receptors originate from a male patient aged 10-17 years who had a stem cell transplant for acute lymphoblastic leukemia, so the T cells may come from the graft donor. CDR3s include the opening cysteine and the closing phenylalanine or tryptophan. Each record gives: J gene, clone size, V gene, D gene, CDR3 protein, CDR3 DNA. The D gene is left open where the match is weak. The size of a clone is reported for some rows only, either as once, few or many, or as a class for expanded clones.

J gene: TRBJ2-7; clone size: -; V gene: TRBV20-1; D gene: -; CDR3 protein: CSATGGGAIVYEQYF; CDR3 DNA: TGCAGTGCTACAGGTGGGGGGGCTATCGTCTACGAGCAGTACTTC
J gene: TRBJ1-1; clone size: -; V gene: TRBV7-3; D gene: TRBD1; CDR3 protein: CASSSGQGIEAFF; CDR3 DNA: TGTGCCAGCAGCTCGGGACAGGGAATTGAAGCTTTCTTT
J gene: TRBJ1-2; clone size: -; V gene: TRBV4-3; D gene: -; CDR3 protein: CASSQGISDTRNGYTF; CDR3 DNA: TGCGCCAGCAGCCAAGGGATATCGGACACTAGAAATGGCTACACCTTC
J gene: TRBJ2-1; clone size: once; V gene: TRBV27; D gene: -; CDR3 protein: CASSLLSRGLSGGYNEQFF; CDR3 DNA: TGTGCCAGCAGTTTATTATCCAGGGGGCTTAGCGGGGGATACAATGAGCAGTTCTTC
J gene: TRBJ1-1; clone size: -; V gene: TRBV28; D gene: TRBD1; CDR3 protein: CASDDRVGTEAFF; CDR3 DNA: TGTGCCAGCGACGACAGGGTAGGCACTGAAGCTTTCTTT
J gene: TRBJ2-7; clone size: -; V gene: TRBV6-5; D gene: -; CDR3 protein: CASSYSRSAYEQYF; CDR3 DNA: TGTGCCAGCAGTTACAGCAGGTCAGCCTACGAGCAGTACTTC
J gene: TRBJ2-7; clone size: few; V gene: TRBV12-3/TRBV12-4; D gene: -; CDR3 protein: CASSYRVSSYEQYF; CDR3 DNA: TGTGCCAGCAGTTACAGGGTCAGCTCCTACGAGCAGTACTTC
J gene: TRBJ2-6; clone size: -; V gene: TRBV4-2; D gene: -; CDR3 protein: CASSQVGESSGANVLTF; CDR3 DNA: TGTGCCAGCAGCCAAGTGGGGGAGAGCTCTGGGGCCAACGTCCTGACTTTC
J gene: TRBJ2-1; clone size: -; V gene: TRBV11-2; D gene: -; CDR3 protein: CASSLDQNEQFF; CDR3 DNA: TGTGCCAGCAGCTTAGATCAGAATGAGCAGTTCTTC
J gene: TRBJ2-7; clone size: -; V gene: TRBV12-3/TRBV12-4; D gene: -; CDR3 protein: CASSPFKTGYEQYF; CDR3 DNA: TGTGCCAGCAGTCCGTTCAAGACCGGCTACGAGCAGTACTTC
J gene: TRBJ2-7; clone size: -; V gene: TRBV29-1; D gene: -; CDR3 protein: CSVDDRENGYEQYF; CDR3 DNA: TGCAGCGTTGACGACCGGGAGAATGGGTACGAGCAGTACTTC
J gene: TRBJ2-5; clone size: -; V gene: TRBV5-1; D gene: TRBD2; CDR3 protein: CASSLDLAGGETQYF; CDR3 DNA: TGCGCCAGCAGCTTGGACCTAGCGGGAGGAGAGACCCAGTACTTC
J gene: TRBJ2-7; clone size: -; V gene: TRBV9; D gene: -; CDR3 protein: CASSVEGPYEQYF; CDR3 DNA: TGTGCCAGCAGCGTAGAGGGACCCTACGAGCAGTACTTC
J gene: TRBJ2-7; clone size: few; V gene: TRBV12-3/TRBV12-4; D gene: TRBD1; CDR3 protein: CASSFVTGDYEQYF; CDR3 DNA: TGTGCCAGCAGTTTTGTGACAGGGGACTACGAGCAGTACTTC
J gene: TRBJ2-3; clone size: -; V gene: TRBV28; D gene: TRBD1; CDR3 protein: CASSLGDRGADTQYF; CDR3 DNA: TGTGCCAGCAGCCTTGGGGACAGGGGCGCAGATACGCAGTATTTT
J gene: TRBJ2-2; clone size: -; V gene: TRBV11-2; D gene: TRBD1; CDR3 protein: CASSRDREVAGELFF; CDR3 DNA: TGTGCCAGCAGCCGGGACAGGGAGGTTGCCGGGGAGCTGTTTTTT
J gene: TRBJ2-5; clone size: few; V gene: TRBV5-1; D gene: TRBD1; CDR3 protein: CASSSGQGGTQYF; CDR3 DNA: TGCGCCAGCAGCTCCGGACAGGGAGGAACCCAGTACTTC
J gene: TRBJ2-1; clone size: -; V gene: TRBV5-1; D gene: TRBD2; CDR3 protein: CASSLVTGGNEQFF; CDR3 DNA: TGCGCCAGCAGCTTGGTGACGGGAGGGAATGAGCAGTTCTTC
J gene: TRBJ1-1; clone size: -; V gene: TRBV29-1; D gene: -; CDR3 protein: CSVETGQDTEAFF; CDR3 DNA: TGCAGCGTCGAAACAGGGCAAGACACTGAAGCTTTCTTT
J gene: TRBJ2-3; clone size: -; V gene: TRBV11-2; D gene: TRBD2; CDR3 protein: CASSFIAGGADTQYF; CDR3 DNA: TGTGCCAGCAGCTTTATCGCGGGGGGCGCAGATACGCAGTATTTT
J gene: TRBJ2-3; clone size: -; V gene: TRBV3-1; D gene: TRBD1; CDR3 protein: CASSRKVPGQGGADTQYF; CDR3 DNA: TGTGCCAGCAGCCGAAAAGTCCCGGGACAGGGCGGGGCAGATACGCAGTATTTT
J gene: TRBJ2-1; clone size: -; V gene: TRBV12-3/TRBV12-4; D gene: TRBD2; CDR3 protein: CASILAGAYNEQFF; CDR3 DNA: TGTGCCAGCATTCTAGCGGGGGCTTACAATGAGCAGTTCTTC
J gene: TRBJ2-7; clone size: -; V gene: TRBV20-1; D gene: -; CDR3 protein: CSARDQYYSGVHEQYF; CDR3 DNA: TGCAGTGCTAGAGATCAGTACTACTCGGGCGTCCACGAGCAGTACTTC
J gene: TRBJ2-7; clone size: -; V gene: TRBV28; D gene: TRBD1; CDR3 protein: CASSSRGTGGSEQYF; CDR3 DNA: TGTGCCAGCAGTTCAAGAGGGACAGGCGGTAGTGAGCAGTACTTC
J gene: TRBJ2-4; clone size: few; V gene: TRBV20-1; D gene: -; CDR3 protein: CSAREGYRGVKNIQYF; CDR3 DNA: TGCAGTGCTAGAGAGGGGTACCGTGGGGTCAAAAACATTCAGTACTTC
J gene: TRBJ1-1; clone size: few; V gene: TRBV18; D gene: -; CDR3 protein: CASSPEPNTEAFF; CDR3 DNA: TGTGCCAGCTCACCAGAACCGAACACTGAAGCTTTCTTT
J gene: TRBJ2-1; clone size: -; V gene: TRBV29-1; D gene: TRBD2; CDR3 protein: CSVVGSSARLAGVEQFF; CDR3 DNA: TGCAGCGTTGTAGGGTCCTCCGCCCGCCTAGCGGGAGTTGAGCAGTTCTTC
J gene: TRBJ2-7; clone size: -; V gene: TRBV7-2; D gene: TRBD1; CDR3 protein: CASSGGTGGPYEQYF; CDR3 DNA: TGTGCCAGCAGCGGCGGGACAGGGGGTCCCTACGAGCAGTACTTC
J gene: TRBJ2-4; clone size: few; V gene: TRBV11-2; D gene: -; CDR3 protein: CASSPGGGAKNIQYF; CDR3 DNA: TGTGCCAGCAGCCCCGGAGGGGGGGCCAAAAACATTCAGTACTTC
J gene: TRBJ2-1; clone size: -; V gene: TRBV7-9; D gene: -; CDR3 protein: CASSSPARGFNEQFF; CDR3 DNA: TGTGCCAGCAGCTCCCCGGCCAGGGGTTTCAATGAGCAGTTCTTC
J gene: TRBJ2-2; clone size: few; V gene: TRBV5-6; D gene: TRBD2; CDR3 protein: CASSLGPDIERGGRTGELFF; CDR3 DNA: TGTGCCAGCAGCTTGGGCCCGGATATTGAGCGGGGGGGCCGCACCGGGGAGCTGTTTTTT
J gene: TRBJ1-4; clone size: few; V gene: TRBV6-5; D gene: -; CDR3 protein: CASSYESLLGEKLFF; CDR3 DNA: TGTGCCAGCAGTTACGAGAGCCTCCTTGGGGAAAAACTGTTTTTT
J gene: TRBJ2-1; clone size: -; V gene: TRBV7-9; D gene: -; CDR3 protein: CASSSVGSSYNEQFF; CDR3 DNA: TGTGCCAGCAGCTCTGTGGGGAGCTCCTACAATGAGCAGTTCTTC
J gene: TRBJ2-1; clone size: many; V gene: TRBV12-3/TRBV12-4; D gene: -; CDR3 protein: CASAPGGDEQFF; CDR3 DNA: TGTGCCAGCGCCCCCGGCGGTGATGAGCAGTTCTTC
J gene: TRBJ2-7; clone size: -; V gene: TRBV12-3/TRBV12-4; D gene: TRBD1; CDR3 protein: CASSSTGVAEQYF; CDR3 DNA: TGTGCCAGCAGTTCAACAGGGGTGGCCGAGCAGTACTTC
J gene: TRBJ2-5; clone size: -; V gene: TRBV5-8; D gene: TRBD2; CDR3 protein: CASSTGLAGGETQYF; CDR3 DNA: TGTGCCAGCAGCACCGGACTAGCGGGAGGGGAGACCCAGTACTTC
J gene: TRBJ2-1; clone size: -; V gene: TRBV9; D gene: TRBD2; CDR3 protein: CASSASGGYNEQFF; CDR3 DNA: TGTGCCAGCAGCGCTAGCGGGGGATACAATGAGCAGTTCTTC
J gene: TRBJ1-6; clone size: -; V gene: TRBV12-3/TRBV12-4; D gene: TRBD1; CDR3 protein: CASSTQGWDSPLHF; CDR3 DNA: TGTGCCAGCAGTACACAGGGGTGGGATTCACCCCTCCACTTT
J gene: TRBJ2-7; clone size: many; V gene: TRBV29-1; D gene: -; CDR3 protein: CSVVLARGGEQYF; CDR3 DNA: TGCAGCGTTGTGCTAGCGAGAGGGGGCGAGCAGTACTTC
J gene: TRBJ2-6; clone size: -; V gene: TRBV4-2; D gene: -; CDR3 protein: CASSQVPGGGANVLTF; CDR3 DNA: TGTGCCAGCAGCCAAGTTCCAGGTGGTGGGGCCAACGTCCTGACTTTC
J gene: TRBJ2-7; clone size: -; V gene: TRBV29-1; D gene: TRBD2; CDR3 protein: CSVLGLAGPYEQYF; CDR3 DNA: TGCAGCGTACTGGGACTAGCGGGGCCCTACGAGCAGTACTTC
J gene: TRBJ2-7; clone size: few; V gene: TRBV12-3/TRBV12-4; D gene: -; CDR3 protein: CASTIPRGDYYEQYF; CDR3 DNA: TGTGCCAGCACCATACCCAGGGGCGACTACTACGAGCAGTACTTC